This T cell receptor beta chain was identified in a study of blood T cell repertoires in COVID-19 (dated by TCRdb to about 2020). In terms of the full investigation: Collaborator samples came from the United States, Italy and Spain and covered acute and convalescent phases of COVID-19. The material from the prospective study consisted of cDNA or gDNA derived from T cells, B-cell-depleted T cells, or PBMCs. Subjects who had been exposed to COVID-19, were actively infected with it, or had recovered from it provided the deeply sampled blood TCRbeta repertoires that made up the dataset. The repertoires were released in a freely available public database meant as a resource for research on the immune response to SARS-CoV-2. The samples were drawn from the first 160 participants of the ongoing ImmuneRACE study and from over 950 subjects provided by 6 global collaborators. A de-identified subject ID, COVID-19 status, age in years and sex were almost always included in the sample metadata. Where available, HLA class I and class II types were taken from metadata supplied by the sample provider and were not determined by assay-based typing.

From its cysteine to its phenylalanine, the CDR3 spans 13 amino acids. The read is trimmed to its CDR3 DNA, 39 bases read in frame from base 1. Cut back by 3 bases and 7 bases, the V and J ends lie 13 bases apart. CDR1 and CDR2 were assigned from the germline V gene (reference sequence) as GTSNPN and SVGIG. The immunoSEQ Assay, a bias-controlled multiplex PCR, was used to amplify TCRbeta CDR3 regions from genomic DNA. In the source study's methods: The number of nucleated cells in each sample was estimated from the amplification of reference gene primers within the assay. Sequence reads were collapsed and filtered to measure the absolute abundance of every unique TCRbeta CDR3 rearrangement. For each sample, productive Simpson clonality was calculated as the square root of Simpson's diversity index across productive rearrangements. TCRdb obtained this table from immuneACCESS and retained in-frame rearrangements with V and J assigned. These tables miss some clones; where compared with another copy, unresolved V genes account for less than half of the shortfall, and the remainder is unexplained. That table is the source of V, J and clone size, and D and trimming were worked out from the DNA. The sample data list 100,000 to 150,000 clones, and 85% to 90% of these were observed just once. More than 15% of the sample is held by the ten biggest clonotypes.

This clone has a single count. It lacks a known antigen. Per-nucleotide qualities are absent, and no much larger clonotype sits a single base away. The paper's findings and limits, for the study overall: The amount of clinical and demographic metadata varied by source and participant and was provided uncurated.

Whole blood was collected in K2EDTA tubes by collaborating institutions according to the institutions' own protocols. For TCRbeta analysis, collaborator samples were shipped as frozen whole blood, as isolated PBMCs, or as DNA extracted from either sample type. Sequenced sample: peripheral blood. This receptor was obtained from a man aged 50 or older with active or convalescent COVID-19. The sequence is built from TRBV30 and TRBJ1-5, and perhaps TRBD1 as D gene, on 5 matching bases. At the DNA level, the sequence is TGTGCCTGGAGCCCGGGGAGGGGACAGCCCCAGCATTTT. It translates as CAWSPGRGQPQHF.